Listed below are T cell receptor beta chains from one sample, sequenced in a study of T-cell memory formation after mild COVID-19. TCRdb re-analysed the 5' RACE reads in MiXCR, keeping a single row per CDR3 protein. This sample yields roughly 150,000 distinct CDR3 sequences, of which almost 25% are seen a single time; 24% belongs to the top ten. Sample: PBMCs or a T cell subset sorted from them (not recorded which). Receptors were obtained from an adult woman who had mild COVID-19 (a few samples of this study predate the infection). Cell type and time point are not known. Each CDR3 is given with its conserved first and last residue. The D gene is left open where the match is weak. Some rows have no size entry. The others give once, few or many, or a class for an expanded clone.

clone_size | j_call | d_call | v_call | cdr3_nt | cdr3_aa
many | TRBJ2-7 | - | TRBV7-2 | TGTGCCAGCAGCGGTTGGACTACCATGGGGTACGAGCAGTACTTC | CASSGWTTMGYEQYF
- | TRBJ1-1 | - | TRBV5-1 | TGCGCCAGCAGCTTATACTCCAAGAACACTGAAGCTTTCTTT | CASSLYSKNTEAFF
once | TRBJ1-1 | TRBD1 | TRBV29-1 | TGCAGCGTTGGGGGGCCACAGGGGGCGCTGGGAGCTTTCTTT | CSVGGPQGALGAFF
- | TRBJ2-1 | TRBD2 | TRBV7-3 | TGTGCCAGCAGCTTATTAGCGGGAAGCTCCTACAATGAGCAGTTCTTC | CASSLLAGSSYNEQFF
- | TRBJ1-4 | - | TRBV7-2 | TGTGCCAGCAGGCGTGATGAAAAACTGTTTTTT | CASRRDEKLFF
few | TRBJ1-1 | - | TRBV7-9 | TGTGCCAGCAGCCCAAAGGGACCCCGGGATGAAGCTTTCTTT | CASSPKGPRDEAFF
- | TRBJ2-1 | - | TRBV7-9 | TGTGCCAGCAGCTTCCACCGGTCCTTCGAGGGCGGGCAGTTCTTC | CASSFHRSFEGGQFF
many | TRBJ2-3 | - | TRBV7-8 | TGTGCCAGCAGCCCCAGTCAGGTGACAGATACGCAGTATTTT | CASSPSQVTDTQYF
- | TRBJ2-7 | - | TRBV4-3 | TGCGCCAGCAGCCAAGACCCCGGGAGTCTAGACGAGCAGTACTTC | CASSQDPGSLDEQYF
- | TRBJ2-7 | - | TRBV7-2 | TGTGCCAGCACCGAGGGGCTACCCTACGAGCAGTACTTC | CASTEGLPYEQYF
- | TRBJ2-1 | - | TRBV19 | TGTGCCACCAAATTTGGGAATGAGCAGTTCTTC | CATKFGNEQFF
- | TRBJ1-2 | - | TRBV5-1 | TGCGCCAGCAGCAGGCCAGGGGAGGACTATGGCTACACCTTC | CASSRPGEDYGYTF
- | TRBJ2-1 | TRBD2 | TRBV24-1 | TGTGCCACCCAGGGACTAGCGGGGGGCACCTACAATGAGCAGTTCTTC | CATQGLAGGTYNEQFF
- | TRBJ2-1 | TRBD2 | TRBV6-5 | TGTGCCAGCCATTATAGCGGGGTAAGCTCCTACAATGAGCAGTTCTTC | CASHYSGVSSYNEQFF
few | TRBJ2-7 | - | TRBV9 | TGTGCCAGCAGCGTAGGAGGGACTGGGGAGCAGTACTTC | CASSVGGTGEQYF
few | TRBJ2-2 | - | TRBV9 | TGTGCCAGCAGCGTAAGCAGGGTTGAAGTCGTCGGGGAGCTGTTTTTT | CASSVSRVEVVGELFF
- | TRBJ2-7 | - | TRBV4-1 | TGCGCCAGCAGCTCCCAGACGGGGGGCTTCTACGAGCAGTACTTC | CASSSQTGGFYEQYF
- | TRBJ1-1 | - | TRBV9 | TGTGCCAGCAGCCCTCGGGGAGTTGAAGCTTTCTTT | CASSPRGVEAFF
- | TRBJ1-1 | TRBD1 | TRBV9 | TGTGCCAGCAGCGTGGGGACAGACTCAAACACTGAAGCTTTCTTT | CASSVGTDSNTEAFF
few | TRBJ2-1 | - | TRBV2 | TGTGCCAGCAGGGATAGCGGATACAATGAGCAGTTCTTC | CASRDSGYNEQFF
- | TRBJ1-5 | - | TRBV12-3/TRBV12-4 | TGTGCCAGCAGTAGGAAATATAGCAATCAGCCCCAGCATTTT | CASSRKYSNQPQHF
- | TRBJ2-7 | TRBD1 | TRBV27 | TGTGCCAGCAGTGCGACCGGGACAGGGGCCTACGAGCAGTACTTC | CASSATGTGAYEQYF
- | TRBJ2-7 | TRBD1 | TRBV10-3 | TGTGCCATCGGGGGACAGGGGTTCTACGAGCAGTACTTC | CAIGGQGFYEQYF
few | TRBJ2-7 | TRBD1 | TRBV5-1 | TGCGCCAGCAGCGGGACAGGGGGCGGTTACGAGCAGTACTTC | CASSGTGGGYEQYF
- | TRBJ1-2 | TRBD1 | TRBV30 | TGTGCCTGGAGTGTTGGGACAGGGAACTATGGCTACACCTTC | CAWSVGTGNYGYTF
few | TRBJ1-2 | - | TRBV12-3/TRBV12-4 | TGTGCCAGCAGTTTATGGGCTTCAAAAACCCATGGCTACACCTTC | CASSLWASKTHGYTF
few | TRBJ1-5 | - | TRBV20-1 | TGCAGCTCCGAAGGGTGGGGCAATCAGCCCCAGCATTTT | CSSEGWGNQPQHF
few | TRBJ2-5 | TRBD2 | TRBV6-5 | TGTGCCAGCAGTTATACCGGACTAGCACAAGAGACCCAGTACTTC | CASSYTGLAQETQYF
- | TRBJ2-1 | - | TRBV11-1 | TGTGCCAGCAGCTTATCCGAAACAGGGTACAATGAGCAGTTCTTC | CASSLSETGYNEQFF
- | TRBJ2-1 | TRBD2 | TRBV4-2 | TGTGCCAGCAGCCACGAGCGGGGGGGCTTCAATGAGCAGTTCTTC | CASSHERGGFNEQFF
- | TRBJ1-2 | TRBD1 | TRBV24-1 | TGTGCCACCAGTGATTCAGGGGGCAACGGCTACACCTTC | CATSDSGGNGYTF
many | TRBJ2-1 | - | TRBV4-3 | TGCGCCAGCAGCCAAGCTCGAAAGGGGGGCAATGAGCAGTTCTTC | CASSQARKGGNEQFF
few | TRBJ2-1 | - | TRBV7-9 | TGTGCCAGCAGCCTTGGGGGGCTCCTTCTCAATGAGCAGTTCTTC | CASSLGGLLLNEQFF
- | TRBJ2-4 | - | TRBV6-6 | TGTGCCAGCAGTTACTCGATAGGGGGACAAGCCAAAAACATTCAGTACTTC | CASSYSIGGQAKNIQYF
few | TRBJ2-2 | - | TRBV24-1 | TGTGCCACCAGTGATATACGGGCCGGGGAGCTGTTTTTT | CATSDIRAGELFF
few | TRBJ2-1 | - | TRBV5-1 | TGCGCCAGCAGCTTGCGAGCTAATGAGCAGTTCTTC | CASSLRANEQFF
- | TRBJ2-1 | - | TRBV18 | TGTGCCAGCTCACAGGAGGGGCTCCACCCGATTTACAATGAGCAGTTCTTC | CASSQEGLHPIYNEQFF
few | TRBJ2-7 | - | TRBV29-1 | TGCAGCGTTGAACAATCCTACGAGCAGTACTTC | CSVEQSYEQYF
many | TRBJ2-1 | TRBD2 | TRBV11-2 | TGTGCCAGCAGCTTAGCCCTAGCGGGAGTTGGCTACAATGAGCAGTTCTTC | CASSLALAGVGYNEQFF
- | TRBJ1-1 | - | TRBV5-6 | TGTGCCAGCAGCTTGGCAGGGCACACTGAAGCTTTCTTT | CASSLAGHTEAFF
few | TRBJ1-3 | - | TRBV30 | TGTGCCTGGAGTCCAGGGGGAAACACCATATATTTT | CAWSPGGNTIYF